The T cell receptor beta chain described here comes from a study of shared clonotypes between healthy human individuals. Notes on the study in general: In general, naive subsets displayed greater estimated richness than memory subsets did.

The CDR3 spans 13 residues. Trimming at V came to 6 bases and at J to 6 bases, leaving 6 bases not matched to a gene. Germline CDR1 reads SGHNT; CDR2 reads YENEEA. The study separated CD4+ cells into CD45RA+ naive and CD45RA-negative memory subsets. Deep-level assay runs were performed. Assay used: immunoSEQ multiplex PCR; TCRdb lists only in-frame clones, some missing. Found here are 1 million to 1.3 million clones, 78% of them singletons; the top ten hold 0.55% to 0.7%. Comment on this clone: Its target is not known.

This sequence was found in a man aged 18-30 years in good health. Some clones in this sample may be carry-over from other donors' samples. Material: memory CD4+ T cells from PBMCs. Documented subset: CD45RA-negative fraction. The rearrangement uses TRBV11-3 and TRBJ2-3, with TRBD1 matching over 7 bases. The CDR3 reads CASSPTRGDTQYF. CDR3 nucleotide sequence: TGTGCCAGCAGTCCCACCAGGGGGGATACGCAGTATTTT.